This TCR beta chain emerged from a study of cytomegalovirus exposure and HLA in healthy donors. Primers for the PCR totalled 60 Vbeta and 13 Jbeta. Some clones are missing from TCRdb's copy, which holds only in-frame ones; the method was immunoSEQ multiplex PCR. The sample lists approximately 160,000 clones, more than 60% occurring once. CDR1 is MNHEY and CDR2 is SVGAGI in the germline V gene. The CDR3 is 13 residues long. The V and J ends lost 1 base and 10 bases, in that order; junction bases with no gene match: 3. Sequencing was done on a sample of PBMCs. The chain is built from TRBV6-5 and TRBJ2-1, with 8 positions matching TRBD1. The sequence was obtained from a woman aged 25 to 39 in good health and CMV-seropositive. The CDR3 sequence is CASSYFGTGEQFF. The CDR3 nucleotides are TGTGCCAGCAGTTACTTCGGGACAGGAGAGCAGTTCTTC.